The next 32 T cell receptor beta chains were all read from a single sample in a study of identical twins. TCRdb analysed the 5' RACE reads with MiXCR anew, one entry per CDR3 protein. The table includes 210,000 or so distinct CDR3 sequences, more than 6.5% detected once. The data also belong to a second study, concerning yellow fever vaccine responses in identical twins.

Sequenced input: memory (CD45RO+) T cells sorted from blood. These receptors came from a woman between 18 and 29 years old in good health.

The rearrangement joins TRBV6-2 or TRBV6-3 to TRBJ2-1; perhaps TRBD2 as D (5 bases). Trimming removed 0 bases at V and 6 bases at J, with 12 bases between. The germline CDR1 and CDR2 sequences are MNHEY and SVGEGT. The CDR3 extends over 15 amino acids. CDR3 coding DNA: TGTGCCAGCAGTTACTCCCGCGGACTTTCCAATGAGCAGTTCTTC. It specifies CASSYSRGLSNEQFF.

The CDR3 sequence is CSAPRDSLRYEQYF. In DNA form, the CDR3 reads TGCAGTGCTCCCCGGGACAGCCTACGGTACGAGCAGTACTTC. The chain is built from TRBV20-1 and TRBJ2-7, with 7 bases fitting TRBD1. The germline CDR1 and CDR2 sequences are DFQATT and SNEGSKA (reference sequence). Trimming removed 5 bases from V and 4 bases from J; junction bases left unmatched: 11. The CDR3 is 14 residues long.

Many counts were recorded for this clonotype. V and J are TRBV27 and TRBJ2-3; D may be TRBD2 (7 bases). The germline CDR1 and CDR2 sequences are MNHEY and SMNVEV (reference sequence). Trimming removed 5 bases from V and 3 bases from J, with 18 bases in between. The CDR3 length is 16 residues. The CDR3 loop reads CASSPLGGLPTDTQYF. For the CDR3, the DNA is TGTGCCAGCAGTCCACTGGGGGGGCTACCTACAGATACGCAGTATTTT.

CDR3 amino acids: CASSYLTGQGLTF. CDR3 in DNA: TGTGCCAGCAGTTACCTAACGGGACAGGGGCTGACTTTC. The chain carries TRBV27 and TRBJ2-6; 10 nucleotides agree with TRBD1. Germline V gives CDR1 MNHEY, CDR2 SMNVEV (reference sequence). This CDR3 region has 13 residues. J was trimmed by 16 bases and V by 4 bases; bases with no gene match: 7.

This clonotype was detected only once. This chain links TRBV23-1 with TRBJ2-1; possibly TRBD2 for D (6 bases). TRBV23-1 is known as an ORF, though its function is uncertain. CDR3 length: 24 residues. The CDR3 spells CAFQFLGGILGSPFPLCSYNEQFF. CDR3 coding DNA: TGCGCATTCCAGTTCTTGGGGGGAATTCTGGGCAGCCCCTTCCCACTGTGCTCCTACAATGAGCAGTTCTTC.

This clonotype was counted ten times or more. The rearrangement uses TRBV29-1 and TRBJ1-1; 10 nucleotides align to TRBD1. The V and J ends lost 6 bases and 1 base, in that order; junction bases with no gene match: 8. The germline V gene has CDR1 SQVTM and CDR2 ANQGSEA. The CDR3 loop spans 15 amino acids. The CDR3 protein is CSVEGTGAGNTEAFF. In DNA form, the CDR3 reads TGCAGCGTCGAGGGGACAGGGGCCGGGAACACTGAAGCTTTCTTT.

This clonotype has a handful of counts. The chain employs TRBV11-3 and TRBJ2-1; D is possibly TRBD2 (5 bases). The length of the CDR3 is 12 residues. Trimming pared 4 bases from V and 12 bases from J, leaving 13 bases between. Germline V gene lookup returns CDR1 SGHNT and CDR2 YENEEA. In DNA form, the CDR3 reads TGTGCCAGCAGCTCAGACAAGAGCGGGCAGTTCTTC. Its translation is CASSSDKSGQFF.

The CDR3 spells CSVERDGYTF. CDR3 nucleotide sequence: TGCAGCGTTGAAAGGGATGGCTACACCTTC. This chain links TRBV29-1 with TRBJ1-2, with D hard to call. The CDR3 totals 10 residues. The V gene lost 2 bases and the J gene lost 6 bases, with 4 bases spanning the gap. CDR1 SQVTM and CDR2 ANQGSEA come from the germline V gene.

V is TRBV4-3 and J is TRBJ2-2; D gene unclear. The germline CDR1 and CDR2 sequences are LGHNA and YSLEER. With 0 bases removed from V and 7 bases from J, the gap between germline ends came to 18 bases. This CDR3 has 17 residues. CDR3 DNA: TGCGCCAGCAGCCAAGAAGCAAGGTCGTGGGGTGGCGGGGAGCTGTTTTTT. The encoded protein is CASSQEARSWGGGELFF.

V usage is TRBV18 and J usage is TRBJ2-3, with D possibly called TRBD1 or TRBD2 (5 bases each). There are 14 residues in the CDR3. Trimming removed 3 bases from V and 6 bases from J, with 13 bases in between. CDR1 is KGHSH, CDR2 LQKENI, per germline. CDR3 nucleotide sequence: TGTGCCAGCTCACCGCCAGGGACGATGGATACGCAGTATTTT. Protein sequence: CASSPPGTMDTQYF.

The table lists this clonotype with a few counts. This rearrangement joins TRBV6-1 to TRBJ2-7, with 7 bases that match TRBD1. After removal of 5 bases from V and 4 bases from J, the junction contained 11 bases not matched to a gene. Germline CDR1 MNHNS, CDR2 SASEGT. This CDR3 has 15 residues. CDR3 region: CASSRTGDLKYEQYF. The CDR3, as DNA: TGTGCCAGCAGTCGAACAGGGGATTTGAAGTACGAGCAGTACTTC.

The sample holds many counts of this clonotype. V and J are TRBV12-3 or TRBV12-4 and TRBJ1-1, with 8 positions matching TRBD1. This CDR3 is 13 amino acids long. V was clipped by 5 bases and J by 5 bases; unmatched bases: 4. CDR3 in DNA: TGTGCCAGCAGTCGACAGGGGATAACTGAAGCTTTCTTT. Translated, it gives CASSRQGITEAFF.

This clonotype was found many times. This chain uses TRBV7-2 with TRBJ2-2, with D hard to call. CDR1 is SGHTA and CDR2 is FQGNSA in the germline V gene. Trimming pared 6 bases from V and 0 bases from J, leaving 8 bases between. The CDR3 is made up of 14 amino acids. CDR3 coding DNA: TGTGCCAGCAGTCGACTGGCGAACACCGGGGAGCTGTTTTTT. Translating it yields CASSRLANTGELFF.

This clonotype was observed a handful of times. The CDR3 region is CASSQGLSTYNEQFF. Here the CDR3 DNA reads TGTGCCAGCAGCCAGGGGCTGTCCACCTACAATGAGCAGTTCTTC. The J gene is TRBJ2-1, the V gene TRBV14; the D gene is possibly TRBD1 (5 bases). CDR1 and CDR2 (germline): SGHDN, FVKESK. There are 15 residues in the CDR3. Between the trimmed V and J ends, which lost 3 bases and 2 bases, there was a span of 11 bases.

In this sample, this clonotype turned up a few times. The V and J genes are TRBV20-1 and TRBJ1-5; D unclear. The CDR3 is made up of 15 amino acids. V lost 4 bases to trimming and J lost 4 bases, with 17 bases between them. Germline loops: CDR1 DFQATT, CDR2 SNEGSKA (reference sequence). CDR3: CSAIPSELPNQPQHF. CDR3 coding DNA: TGCAGTGCTATTCCTTCGGAATTGCCAAATCAGCCCCAGCATTTT.

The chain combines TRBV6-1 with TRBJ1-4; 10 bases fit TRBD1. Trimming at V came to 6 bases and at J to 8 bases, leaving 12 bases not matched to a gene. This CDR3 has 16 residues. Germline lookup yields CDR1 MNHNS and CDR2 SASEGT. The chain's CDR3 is CASRSGTGAPGEKLFF. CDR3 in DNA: TGTGCCAGCAGATCCGGGACAGGGGCTCCGGGAGAAAAACTGTTTTTT.

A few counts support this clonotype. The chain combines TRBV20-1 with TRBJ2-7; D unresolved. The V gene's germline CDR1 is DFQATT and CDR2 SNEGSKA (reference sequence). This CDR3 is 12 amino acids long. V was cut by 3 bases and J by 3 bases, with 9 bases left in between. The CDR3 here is CSASLTNYEQYF. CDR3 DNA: TGCAGTGCTAGCCTTACCAACTACGAGCAGTACTTC.

This CDR3 is CAISESGAYEQYF. CDR3 DNA sequence: TGTGCCATCAGTGAATCAGGGGCCTACGAGCAGTACTTC. The gene calls are TRBV10-3 and TRBJ2-7, with D perhaps TRBD1 (6 bases). V was pared by 3 bases and J by 2 bases, with 8 bases between. The CDR3 loop spans 13 amino acids. Germline CDR1 ENHRY, CDR2 SYGVKD.

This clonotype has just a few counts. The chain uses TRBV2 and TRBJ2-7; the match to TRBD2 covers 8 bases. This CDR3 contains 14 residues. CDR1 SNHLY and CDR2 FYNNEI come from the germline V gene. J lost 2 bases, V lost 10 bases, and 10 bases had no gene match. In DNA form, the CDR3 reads TGTGCCACCAAAGCAATGACTAGCGCCTACGAGCAGTACTTC. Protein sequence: CATKAMTSAYEQYF.

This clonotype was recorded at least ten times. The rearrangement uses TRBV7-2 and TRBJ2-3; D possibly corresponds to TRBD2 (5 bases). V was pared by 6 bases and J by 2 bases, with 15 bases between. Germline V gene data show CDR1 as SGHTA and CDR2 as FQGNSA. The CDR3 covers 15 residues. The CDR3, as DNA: TGTGCCAGCAGACGGGATCAGCGGATCACAGATACGCAGTATTTT. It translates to CASRRDQRITDTQYF.

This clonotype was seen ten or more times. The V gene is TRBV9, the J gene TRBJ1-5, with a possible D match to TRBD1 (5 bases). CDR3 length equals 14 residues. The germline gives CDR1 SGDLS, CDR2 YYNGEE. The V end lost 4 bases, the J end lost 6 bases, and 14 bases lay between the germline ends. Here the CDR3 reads CASSRGAMGQPQHF. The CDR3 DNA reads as TGTGCCAGCAGCCGCGGGGCGATGGGTCAGCCCCAGCATTTT.

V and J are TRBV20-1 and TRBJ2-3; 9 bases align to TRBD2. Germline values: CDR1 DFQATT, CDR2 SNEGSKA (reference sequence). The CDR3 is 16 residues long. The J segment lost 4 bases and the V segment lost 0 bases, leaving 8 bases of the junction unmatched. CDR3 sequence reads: CSARDPQRGEADTQYF. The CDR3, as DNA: TGCAGTGCTAGAGACCCACAGCGGGGGGAAGCAGATACGCAGTATTTT.

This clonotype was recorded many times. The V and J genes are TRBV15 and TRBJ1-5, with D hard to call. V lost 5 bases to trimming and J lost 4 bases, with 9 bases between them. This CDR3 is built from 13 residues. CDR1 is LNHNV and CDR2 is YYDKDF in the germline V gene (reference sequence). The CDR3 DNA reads TGTGCCACCAGCGGAGGCTTGAATCAGCCCCAGCATTTT. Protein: CATSGGLNQPQHF. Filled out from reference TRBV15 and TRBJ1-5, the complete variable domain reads DAMVIQNPRYQVTQFGKPVTLSCSQTLNHNVMYWYQQKSSQAPKLLFHYYDKDFNNEADTPDNFQSRRPNTSFCFLDIRSPGLGDTAMYLCATSGGLNQPQHFGDGTRLSIL.

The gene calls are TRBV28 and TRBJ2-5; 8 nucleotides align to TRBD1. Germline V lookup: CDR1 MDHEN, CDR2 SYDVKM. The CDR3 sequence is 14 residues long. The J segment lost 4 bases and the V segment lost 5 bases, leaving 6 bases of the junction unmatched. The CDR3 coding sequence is TGTGCCAGCAGTCCCTCGGACAGGGTAGAGACCCAGTACTTC. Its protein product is CASSPSDRVETQYF.

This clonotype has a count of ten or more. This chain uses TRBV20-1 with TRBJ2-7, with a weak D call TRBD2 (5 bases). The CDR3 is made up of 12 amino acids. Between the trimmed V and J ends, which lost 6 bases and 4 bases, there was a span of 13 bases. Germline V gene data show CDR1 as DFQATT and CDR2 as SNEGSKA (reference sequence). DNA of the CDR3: TGCAGTGCCTCCCTCCGGGGTTACGAGCAGTACTTC. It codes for CSASLRGYEQYF.

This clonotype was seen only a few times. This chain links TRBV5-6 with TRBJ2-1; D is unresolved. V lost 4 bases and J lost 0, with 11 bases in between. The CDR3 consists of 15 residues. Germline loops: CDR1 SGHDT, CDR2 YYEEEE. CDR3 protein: CASSPSLSSYNEQFF. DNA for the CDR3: TGTGCCAGCAGCCCGAGCCTGAGCTCCTACAATGAGCAGTTCTTC. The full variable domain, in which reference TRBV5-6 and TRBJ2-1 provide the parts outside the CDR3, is DAGVTQSPTHLIKTRGQQVTLRCSPKSGHDTVSWYQQALGQGPQFIFQYYEEEERQRGNFPDRFSGHQFPNYSSELNVNALLLGDSALYLCASSPSLSSYNEQFFGPGTRLTVL.

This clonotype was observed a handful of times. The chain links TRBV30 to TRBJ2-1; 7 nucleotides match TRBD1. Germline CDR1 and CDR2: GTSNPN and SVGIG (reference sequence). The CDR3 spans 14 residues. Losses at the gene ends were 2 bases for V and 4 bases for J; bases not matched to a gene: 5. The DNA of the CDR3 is TGTGCCTGGAGTCTAAGGGGGCTATACAATGAGCAGTTCTTC. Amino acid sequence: CAWSLRGLYNEQFF.

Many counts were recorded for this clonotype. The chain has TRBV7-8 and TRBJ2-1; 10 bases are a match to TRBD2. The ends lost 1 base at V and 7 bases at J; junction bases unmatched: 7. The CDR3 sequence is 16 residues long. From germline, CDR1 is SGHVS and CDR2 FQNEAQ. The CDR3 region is CASSLEAGGPVNEQFF. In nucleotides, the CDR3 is TGTGCCAGCAGCTTAGAAGCGGGGGGGCCCGTAAATGAGCAGTTCTTC.

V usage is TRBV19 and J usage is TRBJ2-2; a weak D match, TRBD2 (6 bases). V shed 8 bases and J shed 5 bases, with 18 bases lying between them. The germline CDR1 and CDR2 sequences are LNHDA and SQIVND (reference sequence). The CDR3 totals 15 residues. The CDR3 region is CASAEGRRVTGELFF. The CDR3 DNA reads TGTGCCAGTGCCGAGGGACGGAGGGTAACCGGGGAGCTGTTTTTT.

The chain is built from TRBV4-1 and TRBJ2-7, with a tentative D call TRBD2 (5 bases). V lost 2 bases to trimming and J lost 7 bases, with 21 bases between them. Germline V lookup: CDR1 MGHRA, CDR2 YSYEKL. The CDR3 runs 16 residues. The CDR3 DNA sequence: TGCGCCAGCAGCCAATTTCCGGGCGCGACTACGGGAGAGCAGTACTTC. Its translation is CASSQFPGATTGEQYF.

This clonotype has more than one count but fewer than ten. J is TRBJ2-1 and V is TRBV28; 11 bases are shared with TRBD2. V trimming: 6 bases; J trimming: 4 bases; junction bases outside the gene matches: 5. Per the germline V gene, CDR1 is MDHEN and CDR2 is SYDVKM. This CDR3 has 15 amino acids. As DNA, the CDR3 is TGTGCCAGCAGAGCCGGGACTAGCGGTTACAATGAGCAGTTCTTC. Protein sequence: CASRAGTSGYNEQFF. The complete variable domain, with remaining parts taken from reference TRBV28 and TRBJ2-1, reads DVKVTQSSRYLVKRTGEKVFLECVQDMDHENMFWYRQDPGLGLRLIYFSYDVKMKEKGDIPEGYSVSREKKERFSLILESASTNQTSMYLCASRAGTSGYNEQFFGPGTRLTVL.

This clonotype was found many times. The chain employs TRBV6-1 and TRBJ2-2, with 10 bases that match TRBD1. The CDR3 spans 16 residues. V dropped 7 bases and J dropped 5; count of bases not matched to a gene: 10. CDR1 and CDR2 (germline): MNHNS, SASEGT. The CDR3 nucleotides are TGTGCCAGCAACAATCCGAGGACAGGGGGGACCGGGGAGCTGTTTTTT. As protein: CASNNPRTGGTGELFF.